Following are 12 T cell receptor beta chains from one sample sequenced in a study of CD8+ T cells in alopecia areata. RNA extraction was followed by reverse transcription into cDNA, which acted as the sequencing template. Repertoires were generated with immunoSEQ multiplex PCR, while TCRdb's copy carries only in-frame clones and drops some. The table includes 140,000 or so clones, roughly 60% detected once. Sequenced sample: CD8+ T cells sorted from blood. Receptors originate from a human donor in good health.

The CDR3 is CASSNLTDTQYF. DNA for the CDR3: TGTGCCAGCAGTAACCTCACAGATACGCAGTATTTT. The chain is built from TRBV27 and TRBJ2-3; D not resolved. The CDR3 is made up of 12 amino acids. CDR1 is MNHEY, CDR2 SMNVEV, per germline (reference sequence). V lost 5 bases and J lost 2, with 5 bases in between.

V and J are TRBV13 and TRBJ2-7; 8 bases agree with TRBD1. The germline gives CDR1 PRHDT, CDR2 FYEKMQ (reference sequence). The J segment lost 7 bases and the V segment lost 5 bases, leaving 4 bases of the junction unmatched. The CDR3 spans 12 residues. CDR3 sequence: CASSQGAGEQYF. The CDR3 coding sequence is TGTGCCAGCAGCCAGGGGGCTGGGGAGCAGTACTTC.

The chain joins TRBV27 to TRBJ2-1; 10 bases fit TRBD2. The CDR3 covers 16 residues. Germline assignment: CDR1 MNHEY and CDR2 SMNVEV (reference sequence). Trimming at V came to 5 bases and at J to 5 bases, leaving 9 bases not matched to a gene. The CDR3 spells CASSLRLAGLNNEQFF. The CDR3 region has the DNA TGTGCCAGCAGTCTCCGACTAGCGGGCCTTAACAATGAGCAGTTCTTC.

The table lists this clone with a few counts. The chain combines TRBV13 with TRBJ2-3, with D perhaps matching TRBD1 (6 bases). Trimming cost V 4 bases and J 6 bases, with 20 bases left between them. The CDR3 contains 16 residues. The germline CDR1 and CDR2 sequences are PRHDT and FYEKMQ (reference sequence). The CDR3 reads CASSSSGTKGGDTQYF. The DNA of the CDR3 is TGTGCCAGCAGCTCCTCCGGGACAAAGGGCGGGGATACGCAGTATTTT.

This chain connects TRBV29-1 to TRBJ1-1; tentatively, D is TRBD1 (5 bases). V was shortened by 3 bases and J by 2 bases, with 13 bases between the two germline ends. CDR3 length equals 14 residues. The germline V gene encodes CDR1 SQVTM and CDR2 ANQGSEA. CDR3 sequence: CSVDGAYGNTEAFF. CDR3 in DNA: TGCAGCGTTGACGGGGCCTACGGAAACACTGAAGCTTTCTTT.

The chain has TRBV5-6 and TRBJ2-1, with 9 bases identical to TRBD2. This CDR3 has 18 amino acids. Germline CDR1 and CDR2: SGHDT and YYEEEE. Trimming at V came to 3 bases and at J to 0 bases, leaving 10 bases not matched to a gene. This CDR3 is CASSSESSGMSSYNEQFF. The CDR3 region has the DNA TGTGCCAGCAGCTCCGAATCTAGCGGGATGAGCTCCTACAATGAGCAGTTCTTC.

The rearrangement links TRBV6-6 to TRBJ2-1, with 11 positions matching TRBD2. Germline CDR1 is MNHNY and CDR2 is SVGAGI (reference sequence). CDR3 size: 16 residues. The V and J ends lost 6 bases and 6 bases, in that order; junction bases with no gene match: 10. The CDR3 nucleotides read TGTGCCAGCAGCTCATCCGGACTAGCGGGCTTCAATGAGCAGTTCTTC. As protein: CASSSSGLAGFNEQFF.

The CDR3, as DNA: TGTGCCAGCAGTTACGGGGCGGACGAGCAGTACTTC. It encodes CASSYGADEQYF. The rearrangement uses TRBV6-6 and TRBJ2-7, with D possibly matching TRBD1 (5 bases). Trimming left V 2 bases short and J 5 bases short, with 7 bases between. The CDR3 length is 12 residues. Germline lookup yields CDR1 MNHNY and CDR2 SVGAGI (reference sequence).

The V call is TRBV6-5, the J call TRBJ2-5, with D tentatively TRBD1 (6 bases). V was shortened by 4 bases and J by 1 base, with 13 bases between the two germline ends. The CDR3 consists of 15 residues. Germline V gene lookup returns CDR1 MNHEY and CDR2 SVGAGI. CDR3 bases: TGTGCCAGCAGTTGGGCAGGGGTGAGCCAAGAGACCCAGTACTTC. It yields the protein CASSWAGVSQETQYF.

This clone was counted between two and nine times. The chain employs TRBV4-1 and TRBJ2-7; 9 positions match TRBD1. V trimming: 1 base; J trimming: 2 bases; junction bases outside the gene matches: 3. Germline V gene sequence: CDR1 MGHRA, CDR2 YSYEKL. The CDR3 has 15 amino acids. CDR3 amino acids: CASSQGGTGTYEQYF. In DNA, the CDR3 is TGCGCCAGCAGCCAAGGGGGGACAGGGACCTACGAGCAGTACTTC.

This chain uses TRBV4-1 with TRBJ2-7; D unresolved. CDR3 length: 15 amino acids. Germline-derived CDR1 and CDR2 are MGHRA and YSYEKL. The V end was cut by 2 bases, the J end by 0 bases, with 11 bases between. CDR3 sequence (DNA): TGCGCCAGCAGCCAAATCAAGTCTCTCTCCTACGAGCAGTACTTC. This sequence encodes CASSQIKSLSYEQYF.

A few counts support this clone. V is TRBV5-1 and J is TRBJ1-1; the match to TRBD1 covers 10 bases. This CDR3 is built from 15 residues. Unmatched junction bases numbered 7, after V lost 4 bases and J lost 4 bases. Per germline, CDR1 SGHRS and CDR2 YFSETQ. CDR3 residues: CASSPTDRGTTEAFF. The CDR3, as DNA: TGCGCCAGCAGCCCGACGGACAGGGGGACCACTGAAGCTTTCTTT.